This passage covers 16 T cell receptor beta chains from one sample sequenced in a study of CD8+CD57+ T cells in acquired aplastic anemia. Template material for TCR beta VDJ and CDR3 profiling consisted of genomic DNA. TCRdb re-derived calls from the reads in MiXCR, one entry per CDR3 protein. The profile shows about 190,000 distinct CDR3 sequences, just under 50% of them singletons. Sequenced patients had shown CD8+CD57+ cell expansion by flow cytometry. Sequencing was carried out using sorted CD4+, CD8+, or CD8+CD57+ T cells (not recorded which) from PBMCs. These receptor sequences come from a human donor with aplastic anemia.

As regards this clonotype: Since a much larger clone is just one base distant, this may be a read error. The chain links TRBV7-2 to TRBJ2-3; no reliable D call. Germline lookup yields CDR1 SGHTA and CDR2 FQGNSA. The CDR3 totals 14 residues. The CDR3 region is CASSFAVSTDTRYF. The DNA for the CDR3 is TGTGCCAGCAGCTTTGCGGTTAGCACAGATACGCGGTATTTT. The full variable domain, rest sourced from reference TRBV7-2 and TRBJ2-3, is GAGVSQSPSNKVTEKGKDVELRCDPISGHTALYWYRQSLGQGLEFLIYFQGNSAPDKSGLPSDRFSAERTGGSVSTLTIQRTQQEDSAVYLCASSFAVSTDTRYFGPGTRLTVL.

For the CDR3, the DNA is TGTGCCAGCAGCTACGTAGGGGTTGGGAGAGCTGAAGCTTTCTTT. It specifies CASSYVGVGRAEAFF. V and J are TRBV9 and TRBJ1-1; D is perhaps TRBD1 (5 bases). From germline, CDR1 is SGDLS and CDR2 YYNGEE. Trimming pared 4 bases from V and 6 bases from J, leaving 19 bases between. This CDR3 spans 15 amino acids.

This clonotype was detected once. A read error may be the cause here, since a much bigger clone is one base away. This chain joins TRBV5-1 and TRBJ1-1, with D perhaps matching TRBD1 (6 bases). Trimming left V 0 bases short and J 11 bases short, with 11 bases between. The CDR3 sequence is 12 residues long. Germline V gives CDR1 SGHRS, CDR2 YFSETQ. The CDR3 bases are TGCGCCAGCAGCTTGGGGGGGGCCCTCGCTTTCTTT. Protein: CASSLGGALAFF.

The chain links TRBV3-1 to TRBJ1-3; 10 bases are shared with TRBD1. The J segment lost 6 bases and the V segment lost 10 bases, leaving 6 bases of the junction unmatched. The CDR3 is made up of 13 amino acids. Germline V gene data show CDR1 as LGHDT and CDR2 as YNNKEL (reference sequence). CDR3 coding DNA: TGTGCCACCTCGACAGGGGGCTCAAACACCATATATTTT. Translated: CATSTGGSNTIYF. The complete variable domain, with remaining parts taken from reference TRBV3-1 and TRBJ1-3, reads DTAVSQTPKYLVTQMGNDKSIKCEQNLGHDTMYWYKQDSKKFLKIMFSYNNKELIINETVPNRFSPKSPDKAHLNLHINSLELGDSAVYFCATSTGGSNTIYFGEGSWLTVV.

The chain links TRBV7-2 to TRBJ1-5; D is undetermined. The germline V and J ends were trimmed by 5 bases and 6 bases, with 11 bases remaining between them. CDR1 is SGHTA and CDR2 is FQGNSA in the germline V gene. The CDR3 spans 13 residues. This CDR3 is CASSPVWSQPQHF. In nucleotides, the CDR3 is TGTGCCAGCAGCCCCGTATGGAGTCAGCCCCAGCATTTT.

This clonotype was counted ten times or more. V usage is TRBV19 and J usage is TRBJ1-5; D may be TRBD1 (5 bases). V lost 3 bases to trimming and J lost 3 bases, with 15 bases between them. The CDR3 runs to 16 residues. CDR1 is LNHDA, CDR2 SQIVND, per germline (reference sequence). CDR3 sequence reads: CASSMGFRQLNQPQHF. CDR3 bases: TGTGCCAGTAGTATGGGGTTCCGACAGCTCAATCAGCCCCAGCATTTT.

V and J are TRBV29-1 and TRBJ1-2; unclear D gene. Trimming took 8 bases from V and 8 from J, leaving 15 bases between them. Germline values: CDR1 SQVTM, CDR2 ANQGSEA. The CDR3 is 11 residues long. CDR3 nucleotide sequence: TGCAGCTTGACCCCCACGGAGGGCTACACCTTC. It specifies CSLTPTEGYTF.

The chain carries TRBV19 and TRBJ2-7; 7 bases are a match to TRBD2. V trimming: 1 base; J trimming: 2 bases; junction bases outside the gene matches: 5. This CDR3 has 15 residues. Looked up from germline, CDR1 is LNHDA and CDR2 is SQIVND (reference sequence). CDR3 protein: CASSIAQRETYEQYF. CDR3 nucleotides: TGTGCCAGTAGTATAGCCCAGCGGGAAACCTACGAGCAGTACTTC.

V gene TRBV3-1 combines with J gene TRBJ2-7, with TRBD1 matching over 8 bases. Trimming cost V 6 bases and J 1 base; bases outside gene matches: 8. The CDR3 covers 15 residues. Germline CDR1 and CDR2: LGHDT and YNNKEL (reference sequence). CDR3 region: CASRGGTGGSYEQYF. CDR3 sequence (DNA): TGTGCCAGCAGGGGTGGGACAGGAGGATCCTACGAGCAGTACTTC.

The chain is built from TRBV5-6 and TRBJ1-2; D is unclear. V lost 0 bases to trimming and J lost 6 bases, with 9 bases between them. This CDR3 contains 13 residues. In germline, CDR1 is SGHDT, CDR2 YYEEEE. The CDR3 loop reads CASSLASGDGYTF. The CDR3 bases are TGTGCCAGCAGCTTGGCATCCGGGGATGGCTACACCTTC.

V and J are TRBV2 and TRBJ1-1; possibly TRBD1 for D (5 bases). V lost 2 bases and J lost 4, with 14 bases in between. This CDR3 is built from 15 residues. The V gene's germline CDR1 is SNHLY and CDR2 FYNNEI. CDR3 amino acids: CASSESRGTATEAFF. In nucleotides, the CDR3 is TGTGCCAGCAGTGAATCCCGGGGGACGGCCACTGAAGCTTTCTTT.

This clonotype was seen more than once but under ten times. V usage is TRBV19 and J usage is TRBJ2-7; D is ambiguous. Trimming removed 2 bases at V and 2 bases at J, with 10 bases between. Germline CDR1 reads LNHDA; CDR2 reads SQIVND (reference sequence). This CDR3 has 14 residues. In DNA form, the CDR3 reads TGTGCCAGTAGTATATCGTGGACGGCCTACGAGCAGTACTTC. Translated: CASSISWTAYEQYF.

The chain is built from TRBV9 and TRBJ2-5; D not resolved. V lost 0 bases and J lost 3, with 3 bases in between. Germline CDR1 SGDLS, CDR2 YYNGEE. The CDR3 totals 12 residues. CDR3 coding DNA: TGTGCCAGCAGCGTAGTCGAAGAGACCCAGTACTTC. This encodes CASSVVEETQYF.

This clonotype has just a few counts. The rearrangement uses TRBV24-1 and TRBJ2-3; 9 bases are shared with TRBD2. Germline-derived CDR1 and CDR2 are KGHDR and SFDVKD. V trimming: 3 bases; J trimming: 2 bases; junction bases outside the gene matches: 5. This CDR3 spans 16 amino acids. CDR3 bases: TGTGCCACCAGTGATCCGACTAGCGGACACACAGATACGCAGTATTTT. Its translation: CATSDPTSGHTDTQYF.

The gene calls are TRBV29-1 and TRBJ2-1; D uncertain. Germline values: CDR1 SQVTM, CDR2 ANQGSEA. Trimming stripped 5 bases from V and 9 bases from J, with 11 bases between. This CDR3 spans 11 amino acids. DNA for the CDR3: TGCAGCGTTTTGCGCGTGGGTGAGCAGTTCTTC. This encodes CSVLRVGEQFF.

In regard to this clonotype: A read error is likely, as this CDR3 ends without the conserved phenylalanine or tryptophan. The V gene is TRBV30, the J gene TRBJ2-6, with D possibly matching TRBD1 (5 bases). V was pared by 0 bases and J by 5 bases, with 8 bases between. CDR3 length: 14 amino acids. Germline V gene data show CDR1 as GTSNPN and CDR2 as SVGIG (reference sequence). The DNA for the CDR3 is TGTGCCTGGAGTGTTACAGGCTGGGCCAACGTCCTGACTCTC. This codes for CAWSVTGWANVLTL.